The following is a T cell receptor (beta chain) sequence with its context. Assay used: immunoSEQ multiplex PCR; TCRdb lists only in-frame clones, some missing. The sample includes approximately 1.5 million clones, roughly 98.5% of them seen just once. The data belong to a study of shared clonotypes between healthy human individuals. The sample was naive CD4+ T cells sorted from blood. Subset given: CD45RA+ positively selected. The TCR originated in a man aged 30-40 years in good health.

The CDR3 reads CASSFGAGGRVNEQFF. The CDR3 DNA reads as TGCGCCAGCAGCTTCGGGGCGGGAGGCCGAGTCAATGAGCAGTTCTTC. The gene calls are TRBV5-1 and TRBJ2-1, with 8 bases that match TRBD2. CDR1 and CDR2 (germline): SGHRS, YFSETQ. The junction had 10 bases not matched to a gene; V was cut back by 2 bases and J by 6 bases. The CDR3 consists of 16 residues.